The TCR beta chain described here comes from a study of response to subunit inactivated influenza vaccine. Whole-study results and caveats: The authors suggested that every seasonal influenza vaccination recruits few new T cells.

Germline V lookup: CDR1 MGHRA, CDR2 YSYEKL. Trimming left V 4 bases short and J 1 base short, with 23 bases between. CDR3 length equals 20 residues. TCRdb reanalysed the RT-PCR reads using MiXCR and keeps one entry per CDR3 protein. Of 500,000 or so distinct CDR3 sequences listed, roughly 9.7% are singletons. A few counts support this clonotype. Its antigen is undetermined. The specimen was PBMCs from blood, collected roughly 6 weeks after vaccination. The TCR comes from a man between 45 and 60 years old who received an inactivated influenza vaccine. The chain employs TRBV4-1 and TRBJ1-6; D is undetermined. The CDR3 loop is CASSPRGDGEIRSYNSPLHF. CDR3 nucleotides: TGCGCCAGCAGCCCCCGGGGAGACGGGGAGATTCGGTCCTATAATTCACCCCTCCACTTT.